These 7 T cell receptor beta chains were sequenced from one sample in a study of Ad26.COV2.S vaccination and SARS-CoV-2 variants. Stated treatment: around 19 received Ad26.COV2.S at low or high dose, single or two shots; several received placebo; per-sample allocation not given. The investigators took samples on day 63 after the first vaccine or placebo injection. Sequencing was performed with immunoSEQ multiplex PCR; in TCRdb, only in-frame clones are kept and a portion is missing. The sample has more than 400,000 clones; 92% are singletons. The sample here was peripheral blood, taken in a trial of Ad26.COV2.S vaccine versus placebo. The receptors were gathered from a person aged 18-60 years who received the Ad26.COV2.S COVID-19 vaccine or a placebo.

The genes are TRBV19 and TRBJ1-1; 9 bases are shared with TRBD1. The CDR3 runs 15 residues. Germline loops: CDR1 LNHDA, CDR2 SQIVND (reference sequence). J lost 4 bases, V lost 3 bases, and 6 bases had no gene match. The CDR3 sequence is CASSIRDRDGTEAFF. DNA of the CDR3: TGTGCCAGTAGTATCCGGGACAGGGATGGCACTGAAGCTTTCTTT.

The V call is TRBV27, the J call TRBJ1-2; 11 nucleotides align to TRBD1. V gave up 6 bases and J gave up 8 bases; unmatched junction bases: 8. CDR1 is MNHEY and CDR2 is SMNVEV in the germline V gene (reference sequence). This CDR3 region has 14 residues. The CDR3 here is CASSPGQGVPGYTF. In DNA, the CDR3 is TGTGCCAGCAGCCCGGGACAGGGGGTACCGGGCTACACCTTC.

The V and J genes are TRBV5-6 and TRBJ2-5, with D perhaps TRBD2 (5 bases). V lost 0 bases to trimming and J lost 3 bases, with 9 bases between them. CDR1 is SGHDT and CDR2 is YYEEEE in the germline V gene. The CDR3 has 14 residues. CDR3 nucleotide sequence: TGTGCCAGCAGCTTGGATTTGCGGGAAGAGACCCAGTACTTC. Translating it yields CASSLDLREETQYF. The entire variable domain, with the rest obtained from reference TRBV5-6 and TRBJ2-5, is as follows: DAGVTQSPTHLIKTRGQQVTLRCSPKSGHDTVSWYQQALGQGPQFIFQYYEEEERQRGNFPDRFSGHQFPNYSSELNVNALLLGDSALYLCASSLDLREETQYFGPGTRLLVL.

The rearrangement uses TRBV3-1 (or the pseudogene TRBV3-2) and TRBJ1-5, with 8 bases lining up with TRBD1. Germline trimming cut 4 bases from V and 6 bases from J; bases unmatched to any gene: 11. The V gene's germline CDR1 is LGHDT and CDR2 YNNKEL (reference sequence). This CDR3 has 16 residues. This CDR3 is CASSPQAGQGGQPQHF. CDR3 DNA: TGTGCCAGCAGCCCACAAGCCGGACAGGGCGGTCAGCCCCAGCATTTT.

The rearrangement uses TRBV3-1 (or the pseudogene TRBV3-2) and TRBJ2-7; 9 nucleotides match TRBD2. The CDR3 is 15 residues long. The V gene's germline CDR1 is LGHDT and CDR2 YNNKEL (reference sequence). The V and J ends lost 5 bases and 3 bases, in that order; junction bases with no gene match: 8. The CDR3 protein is CASSKLSGGYYEQYF. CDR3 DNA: TGTGCCAGCAGCAAGCTTAGCGGGGGATACTACGAGCAGTACTTC.

CDR3 in amino acids: CASSPGGLYNEQFF. The CDR3 coding sequence is TGTGCCAGTAGCCCAGGGGGTCTCTACAATGAGCAGTTCTTC. V and J are TRBV19 and TRBJ2-1; the match to TRBD1 covers 7 bases. Germline V lookup: CDR1 LNHDA, CDR2 SQIVND (reference sequence). Trimming at V came to 6 bases and at J to 3 bases, leaving 5 bases not matched to a gene. CDR3 length: 14 amino acids.

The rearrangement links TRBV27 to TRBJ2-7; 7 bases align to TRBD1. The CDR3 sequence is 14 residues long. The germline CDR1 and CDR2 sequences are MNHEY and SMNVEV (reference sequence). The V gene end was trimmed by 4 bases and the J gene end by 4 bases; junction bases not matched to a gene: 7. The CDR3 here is CASSWTGLQYEQYF. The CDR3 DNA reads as TGTGCCAGCAGTTGGACAGGCCTTCAGTACGAGCAGTACTTC.